Listed here are 18 T cell receptor beta chains from one sample, sequenced in a study of blood T cell repertoires in COVID-19. The repertoire was sequenced with immunoSEQ multiplex PCR; TCRdb's copy has only in-frame clones and lacks some. The sample yields around 210,000 clones, approximately 85% seen once. The sequenced material came from peripheral blood. These receptors came from a man aged 45 to 65 with COVID-19, enrolled during active disease.

The J gene is TRBJ2-7, the V gene TRBV27; 7 bases are shared with TRBD1. From germline, CDR1 is MNHEY and CDR2 SMNVEV (reference sequence). V dropped 5 bases and J dropped 3; count of bases not matched to a gene: 13. This CDR3 has 16 residues. CDR3 in amino acids: CASSLTITGVHYEQYF. DNA of the CDR3: TGTGCCAGCAGTCTCACAATTACAGGGGTCCACTACGAGCAGTACTTC.

The chain recombines TRBV27 with TRBJ2-5; TRBD2 matches at 8 bases. The CDR3 runs 15 residues. J gave up 1 base and V 7 bases, and 8 bases lay outside the gene matches. CDR1 and CDR2 (germline): MNHEY, SMNVEV (reference sequence). CDR3 sequence reads: CASKISGASQETQYF. CDR3 coding DNA: TGTGCCAGCAAAATTAGCGGGGCCAGCCAAGAGACCCAGTACTTC.

The chain uses TRBV3-1 (or the pseudogene TRBV3-2) and TRBJ1-1, with a possible D match to TRBD1 (5 bases). V was pared by 0 bases and J by 11 bases, with 16 bases between. Germline lookup yields CDR1 LGHDT and CDR2 YNNKEL (reference sequence). The CDR3 is made up of 14 amino acids. The CDR3 here is CASSQDAGLGEAFF. The CDR3 bases are TGTGCCAGCAGCCAAGATGCGGGGTTGGGGGAGGCTTTCTTT.

The J gene is TRBJ1-2, the V gene TRBV30; D gene uncertain. Trimming shortened V by 0 bases and J by 1 base, and 9 bases separated the two germline ends. CDR3 length: 14 amino acids. Germline V CDR1 and CDR2: GTSNPN, SVGIG (reference sequence). As DNA, the CDR3 is TGTGCCTGGAGTGTACAGAGATTTAACTATGGCTACACCTTC. It codes for CAWSVQRFNYGYTF. The full variable domain, with the rest looked up from reference TRBV30 and TRBJ1-2, is SQTIHQWPATLVQPVGSPLSLECTVEGTSNPNLYWYRQAAGRGLQLLFYSVGIGQISSEVPQNLSASRPQDRQFILSSKKLLLSDSGFYLCAWSVQRFNYGYTFGSGTRLTVV.

The chain employs TRBV5-1 and TRBJ2-2, with a tentative D call TRBD1 (5 bases). The V and J ends lost 4 bases and 5 bases respectively, with 12 bases between them. This CDR3 contains 14 residues. CDR1 SGHRS and CDR2 YFSETQ come from the germline V gene. CDR3 sequence: CASSPRGVTGELFF. The CDR3 region has the DNA TGCGCCAGCAGCCCAAGGGGCGTTACCGGGGAGCTGTTTTTT.

The chain carries TRBV19 and TRBJ1-2; D may be TRBD1 (6 bases). Germline assignment: CDR1 LNHDA and CDR2 SQIVND (reference sequence). V was shortened by 5 bases and J by 7 bases, with 14 bases between the two germline ends. CDR3 size: 13 residues. CDR3 DNA: TGTGCCAGTAGTGCGAACAGGGTGTTTGGCTACACCTTC. It is translated as CASSANRVFGYTF.

The chain employs TRBV5-1 and TRBJ2-3, with D tentatively TRBD2 (6 bases). The V gene lost 0 bases and the J gene lost 2 bases, with 19 bases spanning the gap. CDR1 is SGHRS, CDR2 YFSETQ, per germline. The CDR3 consists of 18 residues. CDR3 protein: CASSLDRGGRGTTDTQYF. DNA for the CDR3: TGCGCCAGCAGCTTGGATCGTGGAGGGCGCGGGACCACAGATACGCAGTATTTT.

This rearrangement joins TRBV28 to TRBJ2-3, with unresolved D. V lost 3 bases, J lost 0 bases, and 7 bases lay in between. Germline V gene sequence: CDR1 MDHEN, CDR2 SYDVKM. CDR3 length: 14 residues. The CDR3 nucleotides read TGTGCCAGCAGTTTCCAGTCGAGCACAGATACGCAGTATTTT. Its protein product is CASSFQSSTDTQYF.

This chain uses TRBV15 with TRBJ2-5, with 8 bases identical to TRBD1. The V segment lost 10 bases and the J segment 1 base; nucleotides outside the gene matches: 14. Germline loops: CDR1 LNHNV, CDR2 YYDKDF (reference sequence). This CDR3 region has 16 residues. CDR3 bases: TGTGCCATTTTAGAAAGGGACAGGACTTTCCAAGAGACCCAGTACTTC. Translating it yields CAILERDRTFQETQYF.

The V gene is TRBV10-3, the J gene TRBJ1-6; the D is unclear. With 4 bases removed from V and 9 bases from J, the gap between germline ends came to 10 bases. The germline V gene has CDR1 ENHRY and CDR2 SYGVKD. The CDR3 has 13 residues. CDR3 residues: CAISGRGSSPLHF. The CDR3 DNA follows: TGTGCCATCAGTGGTCGGGGTTCTTCACCCCTCCACTTT.

The CDR3 loop reads CASSPGSSYEQYF. In DNA, the CDR3 is TGTGCCAGTAGTCCGGGGAGCTCCTACGAGCAGTACTTC. The chain uses TRBV19 and TRBJ2-7; tentatively, D is TRBD2 (5 bases). This CDR3 comprises 13 residues. The ends were cut back, 5 bases at V and 0 bases at J, with 8 bases in the middle. Germline CDR1 and CDR2: LNHDA and SQIVND (reference sequence).

This clone came up once. The V and J genes are TRBV10-2 and TRBJ1-5; 7 nucleotides align to TRBD1. The CDR3 length is 16 residues. The V and J ends lost 8 bases and 4 bases, in that order; junction bases with no gene match: 14. The germline gives CDR1 WSHSY, CDR2 SAAADI. The CDR3 reads CASLQGGSGPNQPQHF. In nucleotides, the CDR3 is TGCGCCAGCCTTCAGGGGGGCTCGGGCCCGAATCAGCCCCAGCATTTT.

This sequence joins TRBV7-2 and TRBJ2-7, with 7 bases aligning to TRBD2. The junction had 8 bases not matched to a gene; V was cut back by 5 bases and J by 1 base. CDR1 is SGHTA, CDR2 FQGNSA, per germline. The CDR3 spans 15 residues. The CDR3 reads CASSPRVSGSYEQYF. The CDR3 DNA reads TGTGCCAGCAGCCCTCGGGTTAGCGGGTCCTACGAGCAGTACTTC.

J is TRBJ2-7 and V is TRBV7-2, with TRBD2 matching over 8 bases. V lost 6 bases and J lost 5; bases outside the gene matches: 12. Germline CDR1 is SGHTA and CDR2 is FQGNSA. The CDR3 has 15 amino acids. The CDR3 sequence is CASRQTSGNFHEQYF. Here the CDR3 DNA reads TGTGCCAGCAGACAAACTAGCGGAAATTTCCACGAGCAGTACTTC.

J is TRBJ2-5 and V is TRBV28; D is perhaps TRBD1 (6 bases). The germline gives CDR1 MDHEN, CDR2 SYDVKM. V lost 6 bases to trimming and J lost 2 bases, with 16 bases between them. The CDR3 consists of 15 residues. CDR3 sequence: CASRYTGNPQETQYF. The CDR3 coding sequence is TGTGCCAGCAGGTATACAGGGAACCCTCAAGAGACCCAGTACTTC.

This clone has a single count. The V and J genes are TRBV5-5 and TRBJ2-7, with D perhaps TRBD2 (6 bases). CDR1 and CDR2 from the germline V gene are SGHKS and YYEKEE (reference sequence). The CDR3 totals 15 residues. V dropped 5 bases and J dropped 4 bases, with 19 bases sitting between them. CDR3 coding DNA: TGTGCCAGCAGGGAAGATTGGGGGACTGGGTACGAGCAGTACTTC. It is translated as CASREDWGTGYEQYF.

V is TRBV21-1 and J is TRBJ1-1; the DNA was not used to check the table's D call, TRBD1. TRBV21-1 is a recognized pseudogene. The CDR3 length is 17 residues. In DNA form, the CDR3 reads TGTGCCAGCAGCAAAAGTAGCTATCTGGCAGGGGGCCCCGAAGCTTTCTTT. Translated: CASSKSSYLAGGPEAFF.

V usage is TRBV10-1 and J usage is TRBJ2-5, with 15 bases identical to TRBD2. This CDR3 is 17 amino acids long. V lost 6 bases, J lost 3 bases, and 8 bases stayed unmatched. The germline gives CDR1 WNHNN, CDR2 SYGVQD (reference sequence). The CDR3 region is CASRGLAGGCNKETQYF. In DNA, the CDR3 is TGCGCCAGCAGGGGACTAGCGGGGGGCTGTAACAAAGAGACCCAGTACTTC.